These 8 T cell receptor beta chains came from one sample sequenced in a study of response to subunit inactivated influenza vaccine. MiXCR, run by TCRdb on the RT-PCR reads, gives a single entry per CDR3 protein. The top ten hold 6.5% to 8% of the sample, which has about 700,000 distinct CDR3 sequences, 11% to 15% seen once. This material consisted of PBMCs from blood, taken 14 days before vaccination. Every receptor here comes from a middle-aged man who received an inactivated influenza vaccine.

The CDR3 bases are TGTGCGGTGGGACAGCCCTATGGCTACACCTTC. Residues: CAVGQPYGYTF. The chain combines TRBV28 with TRBJ1-2, with 7 bases aligning to TRBD1. Germline V CDR1 and CDR2: MDHEN, SYDVKM. This CDR3 is built from 11 residues.

This clonotype was seen a handful of times. The chain recombines TRBV5-6 with TRBJ2-3, with TRBD2 identical over 12 bases. Trimming removed 7 bases from V and 6 bases from J; junction bases left unmatched: 15. Per germline, CDR1 SGHDT and CDR2 YYEEEE. CDR3 length equals 17 residues. The CDR3: CASGLTSGGLSRDTQYF. The CDR3 coding sequence is TGTGCCAGCGGACTAACTAGCGGGGGGCTGAGCAGGGATACGCAGTATTTT.

This chain uses TRBV6-1 with TRBJ2-1, with 7 bases identical to TRBD2. The germline CDR1 and CDR2 sequences are MNHNS and SASEGT. CDR3 length equals 14 residues. Germline trimming cut 8 bases from V and 3 bases from J; bases unmatched to any gene: 7. Written as DNA, the CDR3 is TGTGCCAGCTCACAGGCTAGCGGCTACAATGAGCAGTTCTTC. Translating it yields CASSQASGYNEQFF.

At least ten counts were recorded for this clonotype. V usage is TRBV20-1 and J usage is TRBJ1-1; D uncertain. Germline CDR1 is DFQATT and CDR2 is SNEGSKA (reference sequence). The CDR3 totals 10 residues. V lost 2 bases to trimming and J lost 7 bases, with 5 bases between them. CDR3 residues: CSARRDEAFF. The DNA for the CDR3 is TGCAGTGCTAGACGGGATGAAGCTTTCTTT.

The genes are TRBV12-3 or TRBV12-4 and TRBJ2-7, with 12 bases that match TRBD2. After removal of 1 base from V and 3 bases from J, the junction contained 7 bases not matched to a gene. The CDR3 is 17 residues long. CDR3 DNA sequence: TGTGCCAGCAGTTTAGGGCTAGCGGGGGGGATCCGCTACGAGCAGTACTTC. Translated, it gives CASSLGLAGGIRYEQYF.

This chain uses TRBV27 with TRBJ2-6; TRBD2 might be the D (5 bases). From germline, CDR1 is MNHEY and CDR2 SMNVEV (reference sequence). V gave up 3 bases and J gave up 3 bases, with 9 bases separating them. The CDR3 has 15 amino acids. The CDR3 sequence: CASSFHGVGANVLTF. Here the CDR3 DNA reads TGTGCCAGCAGTTTTCACGGGGTTGGGGCCAACGTCCTGACTTTC.

This chain links TRBV5-1 with TRBJ2-1; 8 positions match TRBD1. V was pared by 5 bases and J by 6 bases, with 7 bases of the junction left unmatched. This CDR3 has 14 amino acids. CDR1 and CDR2 from the germline V gene are SGHRS and YFSETQ. CDR3 protein: CASSETGVTNEQFF. CDR3 in DNA: TGCGCCAGCAGTGAGACAGGGGTAACCAATGAGCAGTTCTTC.

This clonotype was detected a few times. V usage is TRBV7-8 and J usage is TRBJ2-1; perhaps TRBD2 as D (5 bases). The CDR3 is 13 amino acids. Trimming cost V 5 bases and J 6 bases, with 11 bases left between them. Looked up from germline, CDR1 is SGHVS and CDR2 is FQNEAQ. The CDR3 bases are TGTGCCAGCAGCCAGCGGCTTATCAATGAGCAGTTCTTC. It codes for CASSQRLINEQFF.